The 8 T cell receptor beta chains below were found in one sample sequenced in a study of blood T cell repertoires in COVID-19. The assay was immunoSEQ multiplex PCR, and TCRdb's table has in-frame clones only and misses some. Of tens of thousands of clones in the sample, under 90% are singletons; the top ten hold about 15%. The source material was peripheral blood. These receptor sequences come from a woman in her seventies with acute or convalescent COVID-19.

This clone has a handful of counts. The gene calls are TRBV28 and TRBJ1-2, with 10 nucleotides matching TRBD1. This CDR3 contains 15 residues. In germline, CDR1 is MDHEN, CDR2 SYDVKM. J gave up 2 bases and V 8 bases, and 8 bases lay outside the gene matches. The CDR3 is CASEPPGQGNYGYTF. DNA of the CDR3: TGTGCCAGCGAACCCCCGGGACAGGGGAACTATGGCTACACCTTC.

The rearrangement joins TRBV14 to TRBJ1-1; TRBD1 matches 7 bases. Trimming cost V 6 bases and J 4 bases; bases outside gene matches: 5. Germline values: CDR1 SGHDN, CDR2 FVKESK. The CDR3 is 13 residues long. DNA of the CDR3: TGTGCCAGCAGGTTTGCAGGGGGCACTGAAGCTTTCTTT. It codes for CASRFAGGTEAFF.

This chain links TRBV5-1 with TRBJ2-4; TRBD1 aligns across 10 bases. The CDR3 loop spans 16 amino acids. J lost 1 base, V lost 2 bases, and 3 bases had no gene match. CDR1 is SGHRS, CDR2 YFSETQ, per germline. CDR3 amino acids: CASSFRDRGAKNIQYF. In DNA, the CDR3 is TGCGCCAGCAGCTTCCGGGACAGGGGCGCCAAAAACATTCAGTACTTC.

A single count supports this clone. The chain employs TRBV20-1 and TRBJ2-7; no clear D gene. Germline CDR1 reads DFQATT; CDR2 reads SNEGSKA (reference sequence). Trimming stripped 3 bases from V and 4 bases from J, with 7 bases between. The CDR3 runs to 11 residues. DNA of the CDR3: TGCAGTGCTAGTGAGAGTTACGAGCAGTACGTC. Protein: CSASESYEQYV.

J is TRBJ1-1 and V is TRBV28, with 7 nucleotides matching TRBD1. Germline V gene data show CDR1 as MDHEN and CDR2 as SYDVKM. CDR3 length: 13 amino acids. The V segment lost 5 bases and the J segment 0 bases; nucleotides outside the gene matches: 0. CDR3 bases: TGTGCCAGCAGTCAGGGGGTGAACACTGAAGCTTTCTTT. This encodes CASSQGVNTEAFF.

The chain uses TRBV20-1 and TRBJ2-1, with 9 bases matching TRBD2. The CDR3 is 15 residues long. In germline, CDR1 is DFQATT, CDR2 SNEGSKA (reference sequence). J lost 6 bases, V lost 3 bases, and 9 bases had no gene match. The CDR3 protein is CSASDSGGPSNEQFF. In DNA form, the CDR3 reads TGCAGTGCTAGTGATAGCGGGGGACCATCCAATGAGCAGTTCTTC.

This sequence joins TRBV15 and TRBJ2-1, with TRBD1 identical over 9 bases. CDR1 is LNHNV, CDR2 YYDKDF, per germline (reference sequence). V gave up 0 bases and J gave up 8 bases; unmatched junction bases: 5. The CDR3 has 15 residues. The CDR3 nucleotides are TGTGCCACCAGCAGAGATGGGACAGGGATCGATGAGCAGTTCTTC. Encoded protein: CATSRDGTGIDEQFF.

This chain connects TRBV4-1 to TRBJ2-3; 11 nucleotides align to TRBD2. CDR1 and CDR2 (germline): MGHRA, YSYEKL. With 4 bases clipped from V and 3 bases from J, the junction kept 9 bases outside the gene matches. The CDR3 runs 17 residues. The CDR3 sequence: CASSPPGSSGRTDTQYF. CDR3 coding DNA: TGCGCCAGCAGCCCCCCCGGCTCTAGCGGGAGGACAGATACGCAGTATTTT.